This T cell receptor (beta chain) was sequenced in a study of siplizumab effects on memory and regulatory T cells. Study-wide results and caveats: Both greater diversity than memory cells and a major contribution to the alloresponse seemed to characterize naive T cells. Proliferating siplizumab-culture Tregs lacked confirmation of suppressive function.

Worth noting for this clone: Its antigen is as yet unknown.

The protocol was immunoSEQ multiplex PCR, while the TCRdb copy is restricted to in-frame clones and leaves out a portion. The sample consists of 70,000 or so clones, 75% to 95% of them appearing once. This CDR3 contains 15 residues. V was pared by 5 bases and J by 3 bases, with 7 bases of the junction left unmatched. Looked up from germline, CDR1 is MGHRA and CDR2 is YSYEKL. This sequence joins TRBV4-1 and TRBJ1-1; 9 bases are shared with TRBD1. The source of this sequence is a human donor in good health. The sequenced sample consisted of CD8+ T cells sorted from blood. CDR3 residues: CASSRRTGADTEAFF. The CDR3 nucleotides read TGCGCCAGCAGCAGAAGGACAGGGGCGGACACTGAAGCTTTCTTT.